The TCR beta chain described here comes from a study of Graves' ophthalmopathy and Graves' hyperthyroidism. Points on this clonotype: The antigen is not known.

The CDR3 runs 18 residues. Trimming cost V 10 bases and J 7 bases, with 34 bases left between them. Germline CDR1 SNHLY, CDR2 FYNNEI. Study-wide results and limits: Among thyroid clonotypes expanded above 0.001 frequency, most also appeared in blood. Ophthalmopathy and stable hyperthyroidism were discriminated by a 13-signature model, with approximately 89% sensitivity and approximately 81% specificity.

The authors amplified TCR beta CDR3 regions, and they did so from RNA transcripts for repertoire sequencing. First-round RT-PCR relied on HTBI primers, and a second-round multiplex PCR came next. TCRdb fed the multiplex PCR reads into MiXCR, producing one record per CDR3 protein. The data hold about 1.2 million distinct CDR3 sequences, with about 35% observed a single time. This chain uses TRBV2 with TRBJ1-2, with D possibly matching TRBD1 (6 bases). Sequencing was carried out using peripheral blood or thyroid tissue (not recorded which). This TCR was sampled from an adult man with Graves' hyperthyroidism. The CDR3 sequence: CATLRTALRTRSGSGYTF. The CDR3, as DNA: TGTGCCACCCTCAGGACAGCGCTAAGGACAAGGAGCGGTTCTGGCTACACCTTC.